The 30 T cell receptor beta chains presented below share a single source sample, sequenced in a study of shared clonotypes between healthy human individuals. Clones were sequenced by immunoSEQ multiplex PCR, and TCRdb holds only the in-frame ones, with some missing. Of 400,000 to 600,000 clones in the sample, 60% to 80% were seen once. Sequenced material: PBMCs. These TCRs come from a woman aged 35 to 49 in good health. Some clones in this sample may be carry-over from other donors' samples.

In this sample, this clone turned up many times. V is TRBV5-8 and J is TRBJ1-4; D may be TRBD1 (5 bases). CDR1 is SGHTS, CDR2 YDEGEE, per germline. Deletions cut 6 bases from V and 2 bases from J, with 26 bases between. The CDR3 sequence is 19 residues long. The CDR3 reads CASTPWRTTARTTNEKLFF. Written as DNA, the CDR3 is TGTGCCAGCACGCCCTGGCGGACAACCGCCCGAACTACTAATGAAAAACTGTTTTTT.

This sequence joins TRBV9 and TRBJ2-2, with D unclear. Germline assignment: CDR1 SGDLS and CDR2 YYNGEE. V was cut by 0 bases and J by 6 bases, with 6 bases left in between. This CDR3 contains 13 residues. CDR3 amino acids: CASSVEFAGELFF. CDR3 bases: TGTGCCAGCAGCGTAGAATTCGCCGGGGAGCTGTTTTTT.

CDR3 residues: CASSQMGQANQPQHF. The CDR3 nucleotides are TGTGCCAGCAGCCAGATGGGGCAGGCCAATCAGCCCCAGCATTTT. J is TRBJ1-5 and V is TRBV5-8; weak D call: TRBD1 (5 bases). CDR1 is SGHTS, CDR2 YDEGEE, per germline. V lost 4 bases, J lost 3 bases, and 14 bases lay in between. CDR3 length: 15 residues.

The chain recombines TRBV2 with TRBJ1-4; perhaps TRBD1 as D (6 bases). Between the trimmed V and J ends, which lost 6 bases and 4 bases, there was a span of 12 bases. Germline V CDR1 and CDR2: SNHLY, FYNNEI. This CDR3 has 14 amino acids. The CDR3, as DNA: TGTGCCAGCAGCAACAGGGAGGGTAATGAAAAACTGTTTTTT. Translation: CASSNREGNEKLFF.

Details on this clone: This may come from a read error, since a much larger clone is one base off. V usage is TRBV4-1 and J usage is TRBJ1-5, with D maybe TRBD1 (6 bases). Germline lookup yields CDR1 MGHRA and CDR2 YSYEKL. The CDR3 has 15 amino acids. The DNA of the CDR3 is TGCGCCAGCAGCCATTCGGGGGCGGCGAATCGGCCCCAGCATTTT. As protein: CASSHSGAANRPQHF.

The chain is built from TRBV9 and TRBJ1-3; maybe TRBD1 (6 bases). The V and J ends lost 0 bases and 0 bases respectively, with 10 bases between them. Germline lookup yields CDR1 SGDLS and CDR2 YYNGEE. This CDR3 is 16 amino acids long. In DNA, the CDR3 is TGTGCCAGCAGCGTAGCGGACAGTAACTCTGGAAACACCATATATTTT. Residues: CASSVADSNSGNTIYF.

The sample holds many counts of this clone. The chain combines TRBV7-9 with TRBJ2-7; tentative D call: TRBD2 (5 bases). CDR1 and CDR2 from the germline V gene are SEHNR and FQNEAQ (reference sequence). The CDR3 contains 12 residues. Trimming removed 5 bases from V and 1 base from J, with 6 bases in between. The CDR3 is CASSAGSYEQYF. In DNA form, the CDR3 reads TGTGCCAGCAGCGCGGGTTCCTACGAGCAGTACTTC.

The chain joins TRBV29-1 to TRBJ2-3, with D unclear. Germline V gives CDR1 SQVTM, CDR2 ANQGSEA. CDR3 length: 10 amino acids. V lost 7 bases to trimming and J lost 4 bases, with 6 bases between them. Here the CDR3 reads CSARSDTQYF. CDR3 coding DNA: TGCAGCGCCCGATCAGATACGCAGTATTTT.

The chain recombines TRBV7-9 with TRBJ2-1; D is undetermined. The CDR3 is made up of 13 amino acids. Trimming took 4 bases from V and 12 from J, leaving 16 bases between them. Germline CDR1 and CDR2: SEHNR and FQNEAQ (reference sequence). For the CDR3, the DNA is TGTGCCAGCAGCTCCAACCCAATGGGCGGGCAGTTCTTC. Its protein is CASSSNPMGGQFF.

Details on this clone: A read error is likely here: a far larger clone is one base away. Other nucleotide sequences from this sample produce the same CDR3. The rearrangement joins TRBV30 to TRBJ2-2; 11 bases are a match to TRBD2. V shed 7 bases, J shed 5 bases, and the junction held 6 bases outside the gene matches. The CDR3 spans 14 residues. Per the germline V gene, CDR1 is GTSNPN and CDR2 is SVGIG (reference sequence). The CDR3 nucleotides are TGTGCCTCCCTTCGACTAGCGGGAACCGGGGAGCTGTTTTTT. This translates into CASLRLAGTGELFF.

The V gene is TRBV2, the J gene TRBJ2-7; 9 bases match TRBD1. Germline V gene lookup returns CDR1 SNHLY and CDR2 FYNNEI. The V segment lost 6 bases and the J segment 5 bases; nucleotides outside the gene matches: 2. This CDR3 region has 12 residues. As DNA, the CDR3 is TGTGCCAGCAGGGACAGGGGAGACGAGCAGTACTTC. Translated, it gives CASRDRGDEQYF.

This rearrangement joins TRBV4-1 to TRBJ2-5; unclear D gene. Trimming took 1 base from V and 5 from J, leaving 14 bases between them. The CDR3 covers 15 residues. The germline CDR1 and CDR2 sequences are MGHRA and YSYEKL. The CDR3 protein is CASSQGNGPGETQYF. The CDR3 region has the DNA TGCGCCAGCAGCCAAGGGAACGGGCCCGGGGAGACCCAGTACTTC.

The chain's CDR3 is CAWSVQNGIRQYF. The CDR3 bases are TGTGCCTGGAGTGTACAGAACGGGATCCGGCAGTACTTC. The chain is built from TRBV30 and TRBJ2-7, with a tentative D call TRBD2 (5 bases). The CDR3 spans 13 residues. Trimming removed 0 bases at V and 9 bases at J, with 15 bases between. Germline loops: CDR1 GTSNPN, CDR2 SVGIG (reference sequence). The full variable domain, in which reference TRBV30 and TRBJ2-7 provide the parts outside the CDR3, is SQTIHQWPATLVQPVGSPLSLECTVEGTSNPNLYWYRQAAGRGLQLLFYSVGIGQISSEVPQNLSASRPQDRQFILSSKKLLLSDSGFYLCAWSVQNGIRQYFGPGTRLTVT.

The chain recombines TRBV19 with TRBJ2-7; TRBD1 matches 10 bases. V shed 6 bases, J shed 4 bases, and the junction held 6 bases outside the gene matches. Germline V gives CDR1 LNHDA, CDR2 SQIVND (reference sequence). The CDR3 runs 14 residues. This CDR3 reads CASSNSGQGYEQYF. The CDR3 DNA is TGTGCCAGTAGCAACTCGGGACAGGGGTACGAGCAGTACTTC.

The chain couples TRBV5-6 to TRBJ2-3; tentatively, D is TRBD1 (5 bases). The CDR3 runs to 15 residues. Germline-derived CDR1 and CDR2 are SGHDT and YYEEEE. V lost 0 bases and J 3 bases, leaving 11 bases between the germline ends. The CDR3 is CASSLAVTATDTQYF. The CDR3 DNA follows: TGTGCCAGCAGCTTGGCAGTGACAGCAACAGATACGCAGTATTTT.

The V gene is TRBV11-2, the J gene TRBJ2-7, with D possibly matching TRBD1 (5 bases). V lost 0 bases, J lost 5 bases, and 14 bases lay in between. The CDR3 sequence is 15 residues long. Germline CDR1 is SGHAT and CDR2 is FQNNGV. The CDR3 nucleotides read TGTGCCAGCAGCTTAGATATCAGGGCGTTTGACGAGCAGTACTTC. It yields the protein CASSLDIRAFDEQYF.

CDR3 protein: CSVVSRDNGYTF. The CDR3, as DNA: TGCAGCGTTGTATCCAGGGACAATGGCTACACCTTC. V usage is TRBV29-1 and J usage is TRBJ1-2, with D possibly matching TRBD1 (6 bases). Germline V gives CDR1 SQVTM, CDR2 ANQGSEA. The CDR3 totals 12 residues. V was shortened by 4 bases and J by 6 bases, with 12 bases between the two germline ends.

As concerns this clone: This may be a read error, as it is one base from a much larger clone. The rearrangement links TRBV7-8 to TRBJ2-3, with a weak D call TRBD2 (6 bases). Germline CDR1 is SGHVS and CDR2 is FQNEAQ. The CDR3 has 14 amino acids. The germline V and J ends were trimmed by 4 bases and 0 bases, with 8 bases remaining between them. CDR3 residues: CASSSGTSTDTQYF. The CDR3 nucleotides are TGTGCCAGCAGCTCCGGGACTAGCACAGATACGCAGTATTTT.

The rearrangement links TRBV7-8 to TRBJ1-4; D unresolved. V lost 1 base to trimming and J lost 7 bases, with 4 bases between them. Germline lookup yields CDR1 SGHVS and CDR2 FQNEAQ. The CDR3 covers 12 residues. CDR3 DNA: TGTGCCAGCAGCTTAGATGGTGAAAAACTGTTTTTT. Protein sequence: CASSLDGEKLFF.

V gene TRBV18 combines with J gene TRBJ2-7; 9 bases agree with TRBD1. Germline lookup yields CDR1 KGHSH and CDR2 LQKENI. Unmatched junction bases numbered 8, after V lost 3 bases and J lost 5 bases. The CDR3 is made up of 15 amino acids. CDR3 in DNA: TGTGCCAGCTCACCCGGGGACAGGGCCGTCCACGAGCAGTACTTC. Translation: CASSPGDRAVHEQYF.

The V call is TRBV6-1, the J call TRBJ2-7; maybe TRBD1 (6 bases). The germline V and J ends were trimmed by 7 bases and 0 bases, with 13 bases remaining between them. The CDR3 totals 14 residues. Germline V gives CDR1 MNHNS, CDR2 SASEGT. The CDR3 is CASIITQGSYEQYF. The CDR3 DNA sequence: TGTGCCAGCATTATCACACAGGGCTCCTACGAGCAGTACTTC.

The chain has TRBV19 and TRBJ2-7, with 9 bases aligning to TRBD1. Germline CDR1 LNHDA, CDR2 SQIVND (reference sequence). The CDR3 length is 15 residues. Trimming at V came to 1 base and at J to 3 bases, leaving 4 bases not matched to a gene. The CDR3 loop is CASSIAQGQGYEQYF. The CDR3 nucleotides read TGTGCCAGTAGTATAGCTCAGGGACAGGGCTACGAGCAGTACTTC.

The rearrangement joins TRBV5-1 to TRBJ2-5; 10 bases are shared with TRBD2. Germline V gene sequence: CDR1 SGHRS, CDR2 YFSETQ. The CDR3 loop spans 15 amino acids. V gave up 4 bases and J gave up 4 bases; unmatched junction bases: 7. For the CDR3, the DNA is TGCGCCAGCAGCACCGGGACTAGCGTAACAGAGACCCAGTACTTC. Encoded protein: CASSTGTSVTETQYF.

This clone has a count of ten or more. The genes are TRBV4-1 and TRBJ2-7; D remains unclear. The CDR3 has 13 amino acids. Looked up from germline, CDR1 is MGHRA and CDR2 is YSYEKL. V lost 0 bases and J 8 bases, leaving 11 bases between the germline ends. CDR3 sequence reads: CASSQEVLVKQYF. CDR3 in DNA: TGCGCCAGCAGCCAAGAAGTCCTCGTAAAGCAGTACTTC.

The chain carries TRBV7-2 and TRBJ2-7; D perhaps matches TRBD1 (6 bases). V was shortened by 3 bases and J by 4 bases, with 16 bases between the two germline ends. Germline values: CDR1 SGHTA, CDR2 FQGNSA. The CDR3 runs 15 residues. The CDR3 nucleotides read TGTGCCAGCAGCTTTCAGGGGAATGGACTGTACGAGCAGTACTTC. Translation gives CASSFQGNGLYEQYF.

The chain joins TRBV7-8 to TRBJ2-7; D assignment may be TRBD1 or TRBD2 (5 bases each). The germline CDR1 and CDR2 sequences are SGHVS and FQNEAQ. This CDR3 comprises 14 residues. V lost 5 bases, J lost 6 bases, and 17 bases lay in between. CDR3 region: CASSLWGPEGEQYF. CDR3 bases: TGTGCCAGCAGCCTTTGGGGACCCGAGGGCGAGCAGTACTTC.

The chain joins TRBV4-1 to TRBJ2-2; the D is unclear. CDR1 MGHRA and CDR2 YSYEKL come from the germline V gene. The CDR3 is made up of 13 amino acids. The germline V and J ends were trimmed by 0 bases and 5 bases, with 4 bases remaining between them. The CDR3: CASSQDVTGELFF. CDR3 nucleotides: TGCGCCAGCAGCCAAGATGTTACCGGGGAGCTGTTTTTT.

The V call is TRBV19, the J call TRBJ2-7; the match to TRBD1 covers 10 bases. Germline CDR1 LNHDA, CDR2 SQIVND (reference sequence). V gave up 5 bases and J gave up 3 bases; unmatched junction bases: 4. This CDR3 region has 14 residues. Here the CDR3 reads CASSDRGQHYEQYF. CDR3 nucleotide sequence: TGTGCCAGTAGTGACAGGGGGCAACACTACGAGCAGTACTTC.

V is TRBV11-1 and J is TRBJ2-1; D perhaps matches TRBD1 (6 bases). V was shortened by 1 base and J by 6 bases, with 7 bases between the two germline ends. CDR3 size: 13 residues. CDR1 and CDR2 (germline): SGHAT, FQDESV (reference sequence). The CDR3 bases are TGTGCCAGCAGCTTAGGAGGGGGCAATGAGCAGTTCTTC. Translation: CASSLGGGNEQFF.

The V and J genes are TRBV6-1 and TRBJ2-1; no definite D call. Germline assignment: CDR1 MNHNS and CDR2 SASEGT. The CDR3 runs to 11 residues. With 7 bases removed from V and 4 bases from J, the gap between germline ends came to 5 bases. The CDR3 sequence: CASTGYNEQFF. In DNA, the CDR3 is TGTGCCAGCACCGGATACAATGAGCAGTTCTTC.